The 29 T cell receptor beta chains listed next were all sequenced from one sample in a study of shared clonotypes between healthy human individuals. Only in-frame clones appear in the TCRdb table, and some are missing; sequencing was by immunoSEQ multiplex PCR. This sample carries around 2.1 million clones, 95% of them seen once, and the ten largest clones take around 0.13%. The sequenced sample was naive CD4+ T cells sorted from blood. Subset here: CD45RA+ positively selected. Receptors originate from a man between 18 and 29 years old in good health.

The rearrangement uses TRBV5-1 and TRBJ2-5; D gene unclear. This CDR3 has 15 amino acids. V lost 4 bases and J lost 5, with 18 bases in between. From germline, CDR1 is SGHRS and CDR2 YFSETQ. DNA for the CDR3: TGCGCCAGCAGCCCCGAGGCTAGGGTAGGGGAGACCCAGTACTTC. Translated: CASSPEARVGETQYF.

V is TRBV10-2 and J is TRBJ2-7; 7 bases fit TRBD1. This CDR3 spans 17 amino acids. V gave up 4 bases and J gave up 1 base; unmatched junction bases: 13. CDR1 WSHSY and CDR2 SAAADI come from the germline V gene. The CDR3 reads CASSVGQTFSSSYEQYF. DNA for the CDR3: TGCGCCAGCAGTGTGGGACAGACTTTCTCTTCATCCTACGAGCAGTACTTC.

Details on this clone: The identical CDR3 is also encoded by other nucleotide sequences in the sample. The chain uses TRBV5-1 and TRBJ2-5, with D unclear. Germline CDR1 and CDR2: SGHRS and YFSETQ. The CDR3 has 11 amino acids. V dropped 5 bases and J dropped 5 bases, with 7 bases sitting between them. CDR3 region: CASSTEETQYF. CDR3 DNA: TGCGCCAGCAGTACAGAGGAGACCCAGTACTTC.

V gene TRBV27 combines with J gene TRBJ1-2; D perhaps matches TRBD1 (6 bases). Looked up from germline, CDR1 is MNHEY and CDR2 is SMNVEV (reference sequence). The CDR3 contains 17 residues. The V end was cut by 6 bases, the J end by 3 bases, with 23 bases between. CDR3 region: CASRLETNSGVYYGYTF. The CDR3 DNA reads as TGTGCCAGCAGACTCGAGACCAACTCAGGGGTGTACTATGGCTACACCTTC.

The chain couples TRBV27 to TRBJ1-1; D perhaps matches TRBD1 (6 bases). V was shortened by 6 bases and J by 7 bases, with 9 bases between the two germline ends. CDR1 MNHEY and CDR2 SMNVEV come from the germline V gene (reference sequence). This CDR3 comprises 11 residues. Written as DNA, the CDR3 is TGTGCCAGCAGCGGCAGGGGTGAAGCTTTCTTT. Translating gives CASSGRGEAFF.

This clone has just one count. The chain carries TRBV25-1 and TRBJ1-4, with D tentatively TRBD1 (6 bases). The CDR3 is 13 residues long. The germline V gene has CDR1 MGHDK and CDR2 SYGVNS. The V gene lost 9 bases and the J gene lost 8 bases, with 16 bases spanning the gap. The CDR3 nucleotides read TGTGCCAGTTCGCGGGGGGCGGAGGAAAAACTGTTTTTT. Its translation is CASSRGAEEKLFF. Complete variable domain (other parts from reference TRBV25-1 and TRBJ1-4): EADIYQTPRYLVIGTGKKITLECSQTMGHDKMYWYQQDPGMELHLIHYSYGVNSTEKGDLSSESTVSRIRTEHFPLTLESARPSHTSQYLCASSRGAEEKLFFGSGTQLSVL.

The chain uses TRBV6-6 and TRBJ1-1, with TRBD1 matching over 9 bases. The ends lost 7 bases at V and 1 base at J; junction bases unmatched: 10. Germline CDR1 MNHNY, CDR2 SVGAGI (reference sequence). The CDR3 totals 16 residues. The CDR3 spells CASTKGMTGGNTEAFF. As DNA, the CDR3 is TGTGCCAGCACTAAAGGGATGACAGGGGGGAACACTGAAGCTTTCTTT.

The chain links TRBV2 to TRBJ2-5; D perhaps matches TRBD2 (5 bases). The length of the CDR3 is 13 residues. From germline, CDR1 is SNHLY and CDR2 FYNNEI. The ends were cut back, 6 bases at V and 4 bases at J, with 12 bases in the middle. This CDR3 reads CASSSEVGETQYF. The CDR3 DNA reads TGTGCCAGCAGCTCGGAGGTCGGAGAGACCCAGTACTTC.

This clone showed up just once. This chain connects TRBV30 to TRBJ2-7, with 7 bases that match TRBD2. This CDR3 is 13 amino acids long. CDR1 and CDR2 from the germline V gene are GTSNPN and SVGIG (reference sequence). Losses at the gene ends were 1 base for V and 6 bases for J; bases not matched to a gene: 6. The CDR3 reads CAWSAVREGEQYF. The CDR3 DNA reads as TGTGCCTGGAGTGCGGTCAGGGAGGGCGAGCAGTACTTC.

Comments on this clone: This same CDR3 is encoded by further DNA sequences in the sample. For the CDR3, the DNA is TGTGCCAGCAGTCTAGCGGGGGGACAAGAGACCCAGTACTTC. Protein sequence: CASSLAGGQETQYF. This chain connects TRBV7-9 to TRBJ2-5; TRBD2 matches at 11 bases. Germline V lookup: CDR1 SEHNR, CDR2 FQNEAQ (reference sequence). After removal of 6 bases from V and 2 bases from J, the junction contained 2 bases not matched to a gene. The CDR3 is made up of 14 amino acids.

The J gene is TRBJ1-2, the V gene TRBV5-4; no definite D call. V was clipped by 3 bases and J by 4 bases, with 10 bases between them. Germline CDR1 is SGHNT and CDR2 is YYREEE (reference sequence). CDR3 length: 13 residues. In DNA, the CDR3 is TGTGCCAGCAGCTCGGCGGCCGGCTATGGCTACACCTTC. Protein: CASSSAAGYGYTF.

The rearrangement links TRBV7-2 to TRBJ1-5; the D gene is possibly TRBD1 (5 bases). The germline CDR1 and CDR2 sequences are SGHTA and FQGNSA. V shed 1 base and J shed 5 bases, with 12 bases lying between them. The CDR3 is 15 amino acids. CDR3 DNA: TGTGCCAGCAGCTTAGGCCGTTTAGGGGATCAGCCCCAGCATTTT. It codes for CASSLGRLGDQPQHF.

This chain joins TRBV5-8 and TRBJ1-3; tentatively, D is TRBD1 (5 bases). CDR3 length: 15 residues. V dropped 3 bases and J dropped 0 bases, with 10 bases sitting between them. Germline V gives CDR1 SGHTS, CDR2 YDEGEE. In DNA, the CDR3 is TGTGCCAGCAGCTCGGGCGGGACCTCTGGAAACACCATATATTTT. Its translation: CASSSGGTSGNTIYF.

The CDR3 is CASSEGGQGYQPQHF. The CDR3 DNA reads as TGTGCCAGCAGTGAGGGCGGACAGGGTTATCAGCCCCAGCATTTT. The V call is TRBV2, the J call TRBJ1-5; 8 bases agree with TRBD1. The CDR3 covers 15 residues. Germline CDR1 and CDR2: SNHLY and FYNNEI. Losses at the gene ends were 3 bases for V and 5 bases for J; bases not matched to a gene: 6. Supplemented by reference TRBV2 and TRBJ1-5, the full variable domain reads EPEVTQTPSHQVTQMGQEVILRCVPISNHLYFYWYRQILGQKVEFLVSFYNNEISEKSEIFDDQFSVERPDGSNFTLKIRSTKLEDSAMYFCASSEGGQGYQPQHFGDGTRLSIL.

The chain carries TRBV11-1 and TRBJ2-7, with unresolved D. The CDR3 spans 12 residues. The V end lost 4 bases, the J end lost 6 bases, and 10 bases lay between the germline ends. Germline assignment: CDR1 SGHAT and CDR2 FQDESV (reference sequence). CDR3 sequence: CASSSDAAEQYF. For the CDR3, the DNA is TGTGCCAGCAGCTCGGATGCCGCCGAGCAGTACTTC. Full variable domain (remainder filled in from reference TRBV11-1 and TRBJ2-7): EAEVAQSPRYKITEKSQAVAFWCDPISGHATLYWYRQILGQGPELLVQFQDESVVDDSQLPKDRFSAERLKGVDSTLKIQPAELGDSAMYLCASSSDAAEQYFGPGTRLTVT.

The table lists this clone with a few counts. The genes are TRBV9 and TRBJ1-6, with no clear D. Trimming removed 4 bases from V and 6 bases from J, with 17 bases in between. Germline-derived CDR1 and CDR2 are SGDLS and YYNGEE. The CDR3 consists of 16 residues. The CDR3 bases are TGTGCCAGCAGCTCTGCCTCGGGCCCATCTAATTCACCCCTCCACTTT. Encoded protein: CASSSASGPSNSPLHF.

J is TRBJ2-2 and V is TRBV5-6; 11 bases fit TRBD1. V trimming: 2 bases; J trimming: 4 bases; junction bases outside the gene matches: 4. The CDR3 totals 16 residues. Germline-derived CDR1 and CDR2 are SGHDT and YYEEEE. The CDR3 loop is CASSFHGTGGTGELFF. CDR3 sequence (DNA): TGTGCCAGCAGCTTCCACGGGACAGGGGGCACCGGGGAGCTGTTTTTT.

J is TRBJ1-4 and V is TRBV11-1; TRBD1 aligns across 10 bases. The CDR3 loop spans 13 amino acids. Unmatched junction bases numbered 4, after V lost 8 bases and J lost 7 bases. Per germline, CDR1 SGHAT and CDR2 FQDESV (reference sequence). The CDR3, as DNA: TGTGCCAGCTCGACAGGGGGCTCTGAAAAACTGTTTTTT. Protein product: CASSTGGSEKLFF.

This clone was detected a few times. The chain couples TRBV9 to TRBJ1-5; D is unresolved. Germline V CDR1 and CDR2: SGDLS, YYNGEE. Trimming left V 4 bases short and J 7 bases short, with 12 bases between. This CDR3 region has 13 residues. CDR3: CASSPSGGQPQHF. In DNA, the CDR3 is TGTGCCAGCAGCCCTTCGGGCGGACAGCCCCAGCATTTT.

The J gene is TRBJ2-3, the V gene TRBV9; D gene unclear. In germline, CDR1 is SGDLS, CDR2 YYNGEE. CDR3 size: 11 residues. Trimming removed 8 bases from V and 5 bases from J, with 9 bases in between. The CDR3 here is CASANLDTQYF. CDR3 in DNA: TGTGCCAGTGCTAATTTAGATACGCAGTATTTT.

The V call is TRBV7-9, the J call TRBJ2-1; TRBD2 agrees at 7 bases. The V gene's germline CDR1 is SEHNR and CDR2 FQNEAQ (reference sequence). Losses at the gene ends were 1 base for V and 12 bases for J; bases not matched to a gene: 6. The CDR3 runs to 13 residues. CDR3 loop: CASSLGEGLGQFF. CDR3 nucleotides: TGTGCCAGCAGCTTAGGGGAGGGGCTTGGGCAGTTCTTC.

The genes are TRBV9 and TRBJ2-7; TRBD1 agrees at 8 bases. Germline CDR1 is SGDLS and CDR2 is YYNGEE. CDR3 length equals 14 residues. J lost 0 bases, V lost 3 bases, and 2 bases had no gene match. The CDR3 sequence is CASSETGDSYEQYF. The DNA of the CDR3 is TGTGCCAGCAGCGAGACAGGGGACTCCTACGAGCAGTACTTC.

The V call is TRBV6-6, the J call TRBJ1-6, with 8 bases fitting TRBD1. The germline V gene has CDR1 MNHNY and CDR2 SVGAGI (reference sequence). The V segment lost 0 bases and the J segment 7 bases; nucleotides outside the gene matches: 2. This CDR3 is built from 15 residues. CDR3 DNA: TGTGCCAGCAGTTACTCGGGACAGGAGAATTCACCCCTCCACTTT. It specifies CASSYSGQENSPLHF.

This chain links TRBV5-1 with TRBJ2-5, with D maybe TRBD1 (6 bases). The V end lost 4 bases, the J end lost 5 bases, and 15 bases lay between the germline ends. The CDR3 is made up of 14 amino acids. From germline, CDR1 is SGHRS and CDR2 YFSETQ. The CDR3 here is CASSRPGQPETQYF. CDR3 sequence (DNA): TGCGCCAGCAGCAGACCGGGACAACCGGAGACCCAGTACTTC.

This chain links TRBV5-6 with TRBJ1-1; 7 nucleotides align to TRBD1. Looked up from germline, CDR1 is SGHDT and CDR2 is YYEEEE. V shed 2 bases, J shed 4 bases, and the junction held 5 bases outside the gene matches. CDR3 length: 14 residues. Written as DNA, the CDR3 is TGTGCCAGCAGCTTACTACAGGGGATCACTGAAGCTTTCTTT. Protein product: CASSLLQGITEAFF.

The chain recombines TRBV7-2 with TRBJ2-1, with D uncertain. This CDR3 has 14 amino acids. Deletions cut 3 bases from V and 10 bases from J, with 16 bases between. The V gene's germline CDR1 is SGHTA and CDR2 FQGNSA. The CDR3 nucleotides are TGTGCCAGCAGCTTTTTTAGTTCGCGAAGCGAGCAGTTCTTC. It yields the protein CASSFFSSRSEQFF. Full variable domain (remainder filled in from reference TRBV7-2 and TRBJ2-1): GAGVSQSPSNKVTEKGKDVELRCDPISGHTALYWYRQSLGQGLEFLIYFQGNSAPDKSGLPSDRFSAERTGGSVSTLTIQRTQQEDSAVYLCASSFFSSRSEQFFGPGTRLTVL.

The V gene is TRBV30, the J gene TRBJ1-5; D ambiguous. This CDR3 has 13 residues. Trimming took 2 bases from V and 3 from J, leaving 8 bases between them. CDR1 and CDR2 from the germline V gene are GTSNPN and SVGIG (reference sequence). CDR3 sequence reads: CAWSRNNNQPQHF. DNA of the CDR3: TGTGCCTGGAGTCGGAACAACAATCAGCCCCAGCATTTT.

This clone was seen a single time. The chain links TRBV5-5 to TRBJ1-2, with no clear D. This CDR3 contains 17 residues. V shed 0 bases and J shed 4 bases, with 19 bases lying between them. Germline values: CDR1 SGHKS, CDR2 YYEKEE (reference sequence). The CDR3 nucleotides read TGTGCCAGCAGCTTGGATCGTTCGACATCGGGTTTCTATGGCTACACCTTC. Its protein is CASSLDRSTSGFYGYTF.

This chain connects TRBV5-4 to TRBJ2-2; 8 positions match TRBD2. V shed 4 bases and J 1 base; nucleotides not matched to a gene: 3. Germline V gives CDR1 SGHNT, CDR2 YYREEE (reference sequence). The length of the CDR3 is 15 residues. CDR3 sequence (DNA): TGTGCCAGCAGCCGGGGGGGAGGGAACACCGGGGAGCTGTTTTTT. Translating gives CASSRGGGNTGELFF.